In its sample, the clone carrying this TCR beta chain was seen many times. Its antigen is not identified. The CDR3 extends over 17 amino acids. Germline CDR1 and CDR2: LGHNA and YSLEER. Deletions cut 1 base from V and 0 bases from J, with 16 bases between. Unique molecular identifiers were incorporated during preparation of the TCRbeta library. MiXCR, run by TCRdb on the PCR reads, gives a single entry per CDR3 protein. Of hundreds of thousands of distinct CDR3 sequences listed, about 15% are singletons. This entry belongs to a study of T-cell reconstitution after alpha-beta-depleted transplantation in children. Findings of the study overall: The origin of alpha-beta T cells about two months after transplant was reportedly several hundred expanded graft clones.

This clonotype was sampled from a male patient between 2 and 10 years old who had a stem cell transplant for acute lymphoblastic leukemia, so the T cells may come from the graft donor. The sequencing here drew on PBMCs, mostly from graft donor cells, taken 360 days after TCRalphabeta/CD19-depleted stem cell transplant. The chain uses TRBV4-3 and TRBJ2-7, with D possibly TRBD2 on 5 matching bases. CDR3 in amino acids: CASSQGVGRVSSYEQYF. CDR3 coding DNA: TGCGCCAGCAGCCAAGGAGTTGGGCGGGTGAGCTCCTACGAGCAGTACTTC.